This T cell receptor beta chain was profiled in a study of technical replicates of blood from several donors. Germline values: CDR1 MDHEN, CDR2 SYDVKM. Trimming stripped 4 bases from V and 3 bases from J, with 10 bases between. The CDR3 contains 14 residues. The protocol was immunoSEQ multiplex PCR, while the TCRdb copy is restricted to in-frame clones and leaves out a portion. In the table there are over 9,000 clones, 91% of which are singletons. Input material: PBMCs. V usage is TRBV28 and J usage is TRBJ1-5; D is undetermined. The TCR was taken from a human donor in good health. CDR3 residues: CASSSGGNNQPQHF. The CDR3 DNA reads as TGTGCCAGCAGTTCTGGAGGGAACAATCAGCCCCAGCATTTT. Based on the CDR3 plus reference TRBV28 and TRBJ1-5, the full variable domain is DVKVTQSSRYLVKRTGEKVFLECVQDMDHENMFWYRQDPGLGLRLIYFSYDVKMKEKGDIPEGYSVSREKKERFSLILESASTNQTSMYLCASSSGGNNQPQHFGDGTRLSIL.